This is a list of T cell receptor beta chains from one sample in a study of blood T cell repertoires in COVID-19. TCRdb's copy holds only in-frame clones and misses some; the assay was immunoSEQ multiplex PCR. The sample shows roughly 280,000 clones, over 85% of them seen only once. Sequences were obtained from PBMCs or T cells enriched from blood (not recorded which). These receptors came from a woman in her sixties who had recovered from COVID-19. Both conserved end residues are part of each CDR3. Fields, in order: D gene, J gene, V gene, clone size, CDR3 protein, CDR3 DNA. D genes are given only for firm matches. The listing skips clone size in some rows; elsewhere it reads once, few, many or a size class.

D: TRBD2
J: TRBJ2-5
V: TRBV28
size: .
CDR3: CASNLSGRVTQYF
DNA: TGTGCCAGCAACCTTAGCGGGAGGGTGACCCAGTACTTC

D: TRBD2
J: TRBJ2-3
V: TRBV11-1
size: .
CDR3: CASSQGSGSLNTQYF
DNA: TGTGCCAGCAGCCAAGGTAGCGGGAGTCTAAATACGCAGTATTTT

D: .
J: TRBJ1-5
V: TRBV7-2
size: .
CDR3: CASRGLYNQPQHF
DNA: TGTGCCAGCAGAGGACTGTACAATCAGCCCCAGCATTTT

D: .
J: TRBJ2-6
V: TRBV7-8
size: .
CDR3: CASSLGPRAGANVLTF
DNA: TGTGCCAGCAGCTTAGGTCCCAGGGCCGGGGCCAACGTCCTGACTTTC

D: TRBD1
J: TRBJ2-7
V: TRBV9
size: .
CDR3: CASSVGGTGRYEQYF
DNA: TGTGCCAGCAGCGTTGGTGGGACAGGCCGCTACGAGCAGTACTTC

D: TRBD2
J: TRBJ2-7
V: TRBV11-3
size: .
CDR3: CASSLPGLAGGLYEQYF
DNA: TGTGCCAGCAGCCTCCCAGGACTAGCGGGAGGACTTTACGAGCAGTACTTC

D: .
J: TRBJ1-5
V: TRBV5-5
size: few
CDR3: CASSLRRGENQPQHF
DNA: TGTGCCAGCAGCTTGAGAAGGGGTGAAAATCAGCCCCAGCATTTT

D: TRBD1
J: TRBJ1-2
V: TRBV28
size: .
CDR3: CASSLTGVRGNTF
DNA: TGTGCCAGCAGTTTGACAGGGGTACGAGGCAATACCTTC

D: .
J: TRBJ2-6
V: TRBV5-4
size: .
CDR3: CASSSPGTGANVLTF
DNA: TGTGCCAGCAGCTCACCCGGGACTGGGGCCAACGTCCTGACTTTC

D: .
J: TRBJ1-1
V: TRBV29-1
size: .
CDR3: CSVEGDRFMNTEAFF
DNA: TGCAGCGTTGAAGGAGACAGGTTCATGAACACTGAAGCTTTCTTT

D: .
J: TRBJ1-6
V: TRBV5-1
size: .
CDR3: CASRTIGQPADPLHF
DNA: TGCGCCAGCAGGACTATAGGACAGCCCGCCGATCCCCTCCACTTT

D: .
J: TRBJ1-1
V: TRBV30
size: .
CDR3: CAWRGRGGSEAFF
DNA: TGTGCCTGGAGGGGCCGGGGGGGGAGTGAAGCTTTCTTT

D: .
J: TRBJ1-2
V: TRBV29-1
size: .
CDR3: CSVSGTSSGYTF
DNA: TGCAGCGTTTCCGGGACTAGCTCTGGCTACACCTTC

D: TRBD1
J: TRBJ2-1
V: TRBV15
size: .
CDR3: CATSGTTGWNEQFF
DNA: TGTGCCACCAGCGGCACGACAGGGTGGAATGAGCAGTTCTTC

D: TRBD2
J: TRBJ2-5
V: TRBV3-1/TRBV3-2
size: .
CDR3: CASSQDGLAGVSQYF
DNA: TGTGCCAGCAGCCAAGACGGACTAGCGGGGGTTTCCCAGTACTTC

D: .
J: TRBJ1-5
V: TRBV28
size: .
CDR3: CASSTTMSNQPQHF
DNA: TGTGCCAGCAGTACAACTATGAGCAATCAGCCCCAGCATTTT

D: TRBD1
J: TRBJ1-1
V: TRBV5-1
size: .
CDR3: CASSWASGQGNTEAFF
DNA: TGCGCCAGCAGCTGGGCCTCGGGACAGGGAAACACTGAAGCTTTCTTT

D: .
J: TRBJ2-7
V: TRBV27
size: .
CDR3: CASSFTASYEQYF
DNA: TGTGCCAGCAGTTTTACTGCCTCCTACGAGCAGTACTTC

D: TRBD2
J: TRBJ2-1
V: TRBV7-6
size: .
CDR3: CASSLRVAGVTPNEQFF
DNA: TGTGCCAGCAGCTTAAGGGTAGCGGGGGTAACCCCAAATGAGCAGTTCTTC

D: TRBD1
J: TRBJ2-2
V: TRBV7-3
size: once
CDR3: CASTITGGHTGELFF
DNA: TGTGCCAGTACAATAACAGGGGGCCACACCGGGGAGCTGTTTTTT

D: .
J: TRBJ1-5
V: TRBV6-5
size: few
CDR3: CASRADSNQPQHF
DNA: TGTGCCAGCAGGGCAGATAGCAATCAGCCCCAGCATTTT

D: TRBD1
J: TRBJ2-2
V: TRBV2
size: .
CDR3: CASRPGTGFGELFF
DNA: TGTGCCAGCAGGCCCGGGACAGGGTTCGGGGAGCTGTTTTTT

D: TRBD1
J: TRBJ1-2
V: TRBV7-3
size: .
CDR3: CASGQDRARTDGYTF
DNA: TGTGCCAGCGGACAGGACCGAGCCCGGACGGATGGCTACACCTTC

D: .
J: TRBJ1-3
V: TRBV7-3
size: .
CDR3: CASSLFPGTGNTIYF
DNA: TGTGCCAGCAGCTTATTTCCAGGGACTGGAAACACCATATATTTT

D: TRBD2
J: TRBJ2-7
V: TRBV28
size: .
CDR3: CASSSLAGGTYEQYF
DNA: TGTGCCAGCAGTTCTCTAGCGGGAGGGACCTACGAGCAGTACTTC

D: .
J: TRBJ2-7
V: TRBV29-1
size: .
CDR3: CSVEDRGRKRATYEQYF
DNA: TGCAGCGTTGAAGATCGGGGGAGGAAAAGGGCTACCTACGAGCAGTACTTC

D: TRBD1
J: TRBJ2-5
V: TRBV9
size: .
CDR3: CASSPGTVQETQYF
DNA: TGTGCCAGCAGCCCCGGGACAGTACAAGAGACCCAGTACTTC

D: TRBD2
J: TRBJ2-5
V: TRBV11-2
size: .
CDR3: CASSSLAGGETQYF
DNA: TGTGCCAGCAGCTCCTTAGCGGGAGGGGAGACCCAGTACTTC

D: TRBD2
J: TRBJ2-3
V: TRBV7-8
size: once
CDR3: CASRDTGTSGWDTQYF
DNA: TGTGCCAGCAGGGACACCGGGACTAGCGGATGGGATACGCAGTATTTT

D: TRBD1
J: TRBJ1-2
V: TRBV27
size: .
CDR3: CATGQGANYGYTF
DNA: TGTGCCACCGGACAGGGAGCTAACTATGGCTACACCTTC

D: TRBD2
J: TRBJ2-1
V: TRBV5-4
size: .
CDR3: CASSSPGLAGAYNEQFF
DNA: TGTGCCAGCAGCTCTCCGGGACTAGCGGGGGCTTACAATGAGCAGTTCTTC

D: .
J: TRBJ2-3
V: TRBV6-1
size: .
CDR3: CASSEVDGADTQYF
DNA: TGTGCCAGCAGTGAAGTCGATGGTGCGGATACGCAGTATTTT

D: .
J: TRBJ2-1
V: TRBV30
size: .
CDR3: CACVGSSYNEQFF
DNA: TGTGCCTGTGTGGGGAGCTCCTACAATGAGCAGTTCTTC

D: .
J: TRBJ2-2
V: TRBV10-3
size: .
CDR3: CAGAARTNTGELFF
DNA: TGTGCCGGGGCGGCCAGGACGAACACCGGGGAGCTGTTTTTT

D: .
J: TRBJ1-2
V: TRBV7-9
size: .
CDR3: CASRSVGGNYGYTF
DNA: TGTGCCAGCAGGTCTGTGGGGGGGAACTATGGCTACACCTTC

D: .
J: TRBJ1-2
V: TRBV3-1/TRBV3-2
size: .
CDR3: CASSRADRVTNYGYTF
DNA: TGTGCCAGCAGCCGAGCGGATCGGGTTACTAACTATGGCTACACCTTC

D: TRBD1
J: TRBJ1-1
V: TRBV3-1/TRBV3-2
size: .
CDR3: CASSPATGASTEAFF
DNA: TGTGCCAGCAGCCCAGCGACAGGGGCTAGCACTGAAGCTTTCTTT

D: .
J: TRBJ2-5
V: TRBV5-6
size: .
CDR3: CASSLQGGERGSAETQYF
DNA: TGTGCCAGCAGTCTTCAAGGGGGCGAGCGGGGGTCCGCGGAGACCCAGTACTTC

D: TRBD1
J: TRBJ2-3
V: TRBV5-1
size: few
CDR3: CASSLKSIPDRADTQYF
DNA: TGCGCCAGCAGCTTGAAGTCTATCCCGGACAGGGCAGATACGCAGTATTTT